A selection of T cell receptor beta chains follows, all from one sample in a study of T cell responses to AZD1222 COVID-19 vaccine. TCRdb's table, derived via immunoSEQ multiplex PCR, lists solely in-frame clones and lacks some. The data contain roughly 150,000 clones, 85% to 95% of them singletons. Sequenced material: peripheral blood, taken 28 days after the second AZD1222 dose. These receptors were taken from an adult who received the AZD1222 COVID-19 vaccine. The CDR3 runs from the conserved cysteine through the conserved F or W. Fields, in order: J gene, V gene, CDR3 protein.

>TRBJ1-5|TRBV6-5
CASRDATFQPQHF
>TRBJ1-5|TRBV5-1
CASSGGTGDQPQHF
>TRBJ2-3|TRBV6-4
CASSDGAGGTDTQYF
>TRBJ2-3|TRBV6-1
CASSEGRGALNTQYF
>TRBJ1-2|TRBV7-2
CASSFLPGEDYGYTF
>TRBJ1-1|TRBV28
CASRPGTVGIQNTEAFF
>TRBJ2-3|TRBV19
CASSTLDFKDTQYF
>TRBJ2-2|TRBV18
CASSPSLGQPTGELFF
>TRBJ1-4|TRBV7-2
CASSSEGATNEKLFF
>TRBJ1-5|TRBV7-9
CASSPTGAQPQHF
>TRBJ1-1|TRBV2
CASSGAEAFF
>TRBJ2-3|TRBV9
CASSAPGLRKNADTQYF
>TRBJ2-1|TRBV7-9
CASSLSSGQTDEQFF
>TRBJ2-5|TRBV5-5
CASSFGTSGLQETQYF
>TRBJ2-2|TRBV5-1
CASSLDSSNTGELFF
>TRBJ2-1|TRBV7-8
CASSLAGLNYNEQFF
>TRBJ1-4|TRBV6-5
CASSYLAGGSEKLFF
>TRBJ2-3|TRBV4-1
CASSPTLKRGDWDTQYF
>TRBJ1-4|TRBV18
CASSPTNEKLFF
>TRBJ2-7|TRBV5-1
CASSEGGSRGPYEQYF
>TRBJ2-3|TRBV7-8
CASSRTSTGDTQYF
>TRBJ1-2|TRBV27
CASRSARDRSDGYTF
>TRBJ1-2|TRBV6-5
CASSYSGGGYTF
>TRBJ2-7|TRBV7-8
CASSSRDNYEQYF
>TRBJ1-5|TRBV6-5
CASSQKQGINQPQHF
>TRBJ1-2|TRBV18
CASSPTRVYGYTF
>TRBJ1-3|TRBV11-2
CASSLGTASSSSGNTIYF
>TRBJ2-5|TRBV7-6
CASSASSAGQGTQYF
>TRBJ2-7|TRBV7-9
CASTRAGGPYEQYF
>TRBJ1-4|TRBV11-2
CASSLRRQGPSEKLFF
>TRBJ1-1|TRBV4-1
CASSQPFSGQVAEAFF
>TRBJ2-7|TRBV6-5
CASTSLHEQYF
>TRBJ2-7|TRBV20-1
CSASSGTYEQYF
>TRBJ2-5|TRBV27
CASSPGVAGARETQYF
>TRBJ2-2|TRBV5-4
CASSLGLGDTGELFF
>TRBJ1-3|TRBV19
CASSIFVGTSSGNTIYF
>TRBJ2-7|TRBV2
CASREIEQYF
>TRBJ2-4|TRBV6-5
CASSPGTGVRIQYF
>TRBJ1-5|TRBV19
CASRRTGGYQPQHF
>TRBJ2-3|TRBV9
CASSPGLVSTDTQYF
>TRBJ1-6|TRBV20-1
CSAIGEPLHF
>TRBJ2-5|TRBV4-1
CASSQVGDRREKETQYF
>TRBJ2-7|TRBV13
CASSLGGYEQYF
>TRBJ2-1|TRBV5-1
CASRDSYNEQFF
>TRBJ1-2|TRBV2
CASSDTGWSLGIPNYGYTF
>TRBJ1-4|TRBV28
CASSDRGKDEKLFF
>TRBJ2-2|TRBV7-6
CASSLRETNTGELFF
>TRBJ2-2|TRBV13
CASSPRTGGGELFF
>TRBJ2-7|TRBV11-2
CASSFMTHEQYF
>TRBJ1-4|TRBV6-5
CASAVVFATNEKLFF
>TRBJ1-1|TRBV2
CASSGVRSDTEAFF
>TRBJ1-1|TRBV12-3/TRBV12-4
CASSFKRGTEAFF
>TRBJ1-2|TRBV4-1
CASSQVGGGGYGYTF
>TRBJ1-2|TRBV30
CAWSGTGPNGGYTF
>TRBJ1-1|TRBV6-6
CASSYGRGAEAFF
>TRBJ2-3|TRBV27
CASSFFQGRVASDTQYF
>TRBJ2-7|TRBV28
CASSFAQAINSYEQYF
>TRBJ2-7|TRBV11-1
CASSPDLWDFYEQYF
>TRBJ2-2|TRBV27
CASSLQGSISGELFF
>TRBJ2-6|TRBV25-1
CASRFPGANVLTF